This T cell receptor beta chain was sequenced during a study of regulatory T cells in long-lasting Graves disease. Regarding the study as a whole: Persistent disease preferred TRBV28, TRBJ1-2 and TRBJ2-5.

Arm-PCR of CDR3 regions and iRepertoire HTBI primers were used to build TCR beta libraries. TCRdb passed the multiplex PCR reads through MiXCR, listing each CDR3 protein once. The sample shows 580,000 or so distinct CDR3 sequences, roughly a sixth of them seen only once. Trimming took 6 bases from V and 0 from J, leaving 10 bases between them. Germline V CDR1 and CDR2: KGHSH, LQKENI. This CDR3 has 14 residues. This clonotype was observed at least ten times. The antigen is undetermined. Time point reported: newly diagnosed GD, antithyroid drugs for less than 3 months. Isolated PBMC RNA provided the starting material for the TCR library. These data were also filed under a second study, of T cells in Graves' hyperthyroidism and ophthalmopathy. That publication notes: A first-round RT-PCR of the TCR CDR3 used the HTBI primer set.

The input for sequencing was peripheral blood mononuclear cells (PBMCs), taken at new diagnosis, from a patient treated with antithyroid drugs. This TCR was sampled from a man in his late teens or twenties with Graves disease. This chain uses TRBV18 with TRBJ2-3; maybe TRBD2 (5 bases). The CDR3 loop is CASSLRTSTDTQYF. In nucleotides, the CDR3 is TGTGCCAGCTCCCTTAGGACTAGCACAGATACGCAGTATTTT.